This T cell receptor (beta chain) derives from a study of blood T cell repertoires in COVID-19. As for the study in general: The United States, Italy and Spain supplied acute and convalescent COVID-19 samples.

Sequencing used immunoSEQ multiplex PCR; TCRdb keeps in-frame clones, though not all of them. The sample contains about 110,000 clones, over 75% of which appear only once. The specimen was peripheral blood. The clonotype originates from a woman in her sixties or seventies with acute or convalescent COVID-19.

CDR3 nucleotides: TGTGCCAGCACCCGGGCGGGGACAGGGATGCTTGGCTACACCTTC. Its protein product is CASTRAGTGMLGYTF. The V gene is TRBV16, the J gene TRBJ1-2; 9 nucleotides agree with TRBD1. The CDR3 totals 15 residues. Looked up from germline, CDR1 is KGHSY and CDR2 is FQNENV. V lost 7 bases to trimming and J lost 7 bases; unmatched junction nucleotides: 13. Full variable domain (remainder filled in from reference TRBV16 and TRBJ1-2): GEEVAQTPKHLVRGEGQKAKLYCAPIKGHSYVFWYQQVLKNEFKFLISFQNENVFDETGMPKERFSAKCLPNSPCSLEIQATKLEDSAVYFCASTRAGTGMLGYTFGSGTRLTVV.